The 10 T cell receptor beta chains below were found in one sample sequenced in a study of T-cell memory formation after mild COVID-19. TCRdb processed the 5' RACE reads anew with MiXCR; each CDR3 protein has one entry. The top ten clones hold around 13% of a sample with 430,000 or so distinct CDR3 sequences, nearly 25% of them seen once. The sample taken for sequencing was PBMCs or a T cell subset sorted from them (not recorded which). These TCRs come from an adult woman who had mild COVID-19 (a few samples of this study predate the infection). Cell type and time point are not known.

CDR3 amino acids: CASSNRAGGGYEQYF. CDR3 nucleotides: TGTGCCAGCAGCAACAGGGCAGGGGGGGGTTACGAGCAGTACTTC. This rearrangement joins TRBV21-1 to TRBJ2-7; the table assigns TRBD1, which was not confirmed against the DNA. TRBV21-1 is tagged as a pseudogene. The CDR3 spans 15 residues.

The rearrangement uses TRBV6-5 and TRBJ2-5; 9 bases fit TRBD2. CDR1 is MNHEY and CDR2 is SVGAGI in the germline V gene. The CDR3 is 16 residues long. V was clipped by 4 bases and J by 3 bases; unmatched bases: 9. Here the CDR3 DNA reads TGTGCCAGCAGTTTGTGGGATGGCGGGGGGGAAGAGACCCAGTACTTC. This translates into CASSLWDGGGEETQYF.

CDR3: CASSFSRRHSYEQYF. Written as DNA, the CDR3 is TGTGCCAGCAGCTTCTCCCGGCGTCACTCCTACGAGCAGTACTTC. The V and J genes are TRBV5-4 and TRBJ2-7; unclear D gene. Germline CDR1 is SGHNT and CDR2 is YYREEE (reference sequence). V dropped 2 bases and J dropped 0 bases, with 12 bases sitting between them. CDR3 length: 15 residues.

Only a few counts were recorded for this clonotype. The V gene is TRBV29-1, the J gene TRBJ2-1; D is perhaps TRBD2 (5 bases). Trimming removed 3 bases at V and 5 bases at J, with 11 bases between. Germline V gives CDR1 SQVTM, CDR2 ANQGSEA. The CDR3 is 13 residues long. CDR3 region: CSVDFNGDNEQFF. Written as DNA, the CDR3 is TGCAGCGTTGACTTCAACGGGGACAATGAGCAGTTCTTC.

This rearrangement joins TRBV29-1 to TRBJ2-3, with TRBD2 matching over 10 bases. The ends lost 0 bases at V and 10 bases at J; junction bases unmatched: 4. The CDR3 sequence is 13 residues long. CDR1 is SQVTM, CDR2 ANQGSEA, per germline. The CDR3 reads CSVEEGLAISQYF. CDR3 bases: TGCAGCGTTGAAGAGGGACTAGCGATCTCGCAGTATTTT.

This chain joins TRBV30 and TRBJ1-5; D is ambiguous. The length of the CDR3 is 12 residues. Germline V lookup: CDR1 GTSNPN, CDR2 SVGIG (reference sequence). V lost 3 bases to trimming and J lost 4 bases, with 7 bases between them. CDR3 nucleotides: TGTGCCTGGAGCTTGGGTAATCAGCCCCAGCATTTT. Residues: CAWSLGNQPQHF. Full variable domain (outside the CDR3, taken from reference TRBV30 and TRBJ1-5): SQTIHQWPATLVQPVGSPLSLECTVEGTSNPNLYWYRQAAGRGLQLLFYSVGIGQISSEVPQNLSASRPQDRQFILSSKKLLLSDSGFYLCAWSLGNQPQHFGDGTRLSIL.

The chain carries TRBV27 and TRBJ1-2; D is perhaps TRBD1 (5 bases). V dropped 4 bases and J dropped 3 bases, with 9 bases sitting between them. Germline V CDR1 and CDR2: MNHEY, SMNVEV (reference sequence). The CDR3 sequence is 13 residues long. The CDR3 nucleotides are TGTGCCAGCAGTTCCAGGGTTTACTATGGCTACACCTTC. Amino acids: CASSSRVYYGYTF.

The chain is built from TRBV14 and TRBJ2-7; 7 bases match TRBD1. Germline CDR1 reads SGHDN; CDR2 reads FVKESK. The CDR3 runs to 15 residues. Unmatched junction bases numbered 12, after V lost 4 bases and J lost 6 bases. The CDR3 DNA follows: TGTGCCAGCAGCCCCAGACAGGGTCGGCAACGCGAGCAGTACTTC. It specifies CASSPRQGRQREQYF. The full variable domain, completed using reference TRBV14 and TRBJ2-7, is EAGVTQFPSHSVIEKGQTVTLRCDPISGHDNLYWYRRVMGKEIKFLLHFVKESKQDESGMPNNRFLAERTGGTYSTLKVQPAELEDSGVYFCASSPRQGRQREQYFGPGTRLTVT.

The chain has TRBV6-1 and TRBJ2-7; TRBD1 is a possible D gene (5 bases). The germline V gene has CDR1 MNHNS and CDR2 SASEGT. Between the trimmed V and J ends, which lost 7 bases and 0 bases, there was a span of 13 bases. The CDR3 consists of 14 residues. In DNA form, the CDR3 reads TGTGCCAGCAACCCGACAGTCTACTCCTACGAGCAGTACTTC. Translated: CASNPTVYSYEQYF.

This chain joins TRBV6-6 and TRBJ2-7, with 9 bases that match TRBD1. Germline loops: CDR1 MNHNY, CDR2 SVGAGI (reference sequence). V lost 7 bases and J lost 5; bases outside the gene matches: 9. The CDR3 length is 14 residues. This chain's CDR3 is CASILPGQGHEQYF. In nucleotides, the CDR3 is TGTGCCAGCATTCTACCGGGACAGGGACACGAGCAGTACTTC.